Here is one TCR beta chain with its context. Its binding antigen is unknown. The germline gene is not matched at one end of the junction; a read error may be the cause. This sample was taken from a study of cytomegalovirus exposure and HLA in healthy donors (dated by TCRdb to the late 2010s). Concerning the study at large: An earlier analysis of approximately 600 of the donors reported more than 250 Gb of sequence data and roughly 110 million unique TCR beta sequences from about 179 million T cells. Donor age, sex, ethnicity and CMV serostatus were collected together with the repertoire data. The study combined high-throughput TCR immunosequencing, statistical association of individual TCRs with disease status, and machine learning to predict cytomegalovirus infection status. The study was designed to test whether signatures of past pathogen exposure could be identified by cataloging public T cell receptors. On average, around 230,000 unique TCR beta nucleotide sequences were sequenced per donor among a few hundred genotyped donors of the cohort, with roughly a sixth of those sequences being non-productive. To decide whether each TCR beta V gene segment behaved as functional or pseudogenic, an earlier analysis of approximately 600 of the donors relied on high-throughput TCR beta sequencing. HLA typing included class I and class II loci at four-digit resolution. A later analysis re-examined previously published TCR beta repertoires from just over 650 donors and added high-resolution HLA genotyping to investigate patterns of TCR occurrence. About 5 DR-DQ haplotypes were handled as single units for association and clustering, since linkage in the cohort was strong. The study used immunosequencing to profile the T cell repertoires of approximately 690 subjects and linked those repertoires to cytomegalovirus serostatus. A later genetic analysis took genome-wide SNP genotypes for about 65% of the 666 donors and used that subset as a discovery cohort. Typing coverage varied by locus: about 620-630 donors for A, B, C, DRB1 and DQB1; approximately 560 for DQA1; more than 600 for DPA1; approximately 490 for DPB1. A separate validation cohort of 90 to 150 different subjects was used in addition to the approximately 610-subject first cohort. Rather than drawing on any new phenotypic data, the later analysis identified candidate immune exposures from TCR beta sequences and the way those sequences occurred across donors. The genetic ancestry cluster associated with self-reported Caucasian donors included over 65% of the roughly 380 genotyped donors. Roughly 300 gigabases of sequencing data and tens of millions of unique TCR sequences were included in an early release covering several hundred HLA-typed donors. All discovery cohort repertoires had been generated on a single sequencing platform. Results and caveats for the whole study, not just this receptor: The only immune exposure information available for the cohort was CMV serostatus. This cohort had only TCR beta chains sequenced, and the lack of alpha or paired-chain data limited which features could be detected. Because the 87-base-pair reads could not distinguish some IMGT-functional V segments, including TRBV6-2 and TRBV6-3, those segments were excluded. A later analysis found that most CMV-associated TCR beta chains appeared HLA-restricted, with HLA associations seemingly driven largely by CMV exposure. Three of the identified cytomegalovirus-associated TCR beta chains were confirmed in vitro to be specific for cytomegalovirus antigens. When HLA alleles, especially DR and DQ, strongly co-occurred, TCR associations were difficult to assign to individual alleles. Because HLA typing was unavailable for some donors at each locus, only the typed subset was used in association tests. A later genetic analysis reported fewer N-insertions in productive TCRs among donors in an Asian-associated ancestry cluster than the roughly 700-donor mean. An earlier analysis of roughly 570 of the donors showed that most TCR beta V segments appeared in productive rearrangements either about 87% or about 30% of the time, which broadly matched IMGT annotations. Presence/absence analyses assumed roughly uniform sequencing depth across donors, an assumption that may not hold. Linkage disequilibrium might explain the correlated functional status among segregating V segments, but an unknown experimental factor could not be excluded. A cluster of highly shared sequence variants was judged likely to represent a technical artifact of the sequencing pipeline. Across donors, most TCR sequences were observed very rarely, whereas some public TCRs were present in many individuals. In a later analysis, HLA-associated TCR beta chains were found to be more clonally expanded and to have lower generation probabilities than equally common non-associated chains. In a later analysis, the rate of TCR association differed among HLA loci, with DRB1 alleles having the most associated TCRs and HLA-C alleles having the fewest. V-gene and J-gene trimming of TCR beta chains was associated with a missense DCLRE1C variant in a later genetic analysis, and the association was replicated in an independent cohort. A further reported finding was that TCR beta sequences accurately predicted the HLA-A and HLA-B alleles for most subjects in the first cohort. In a later analysis, several top co-occurrence clusters were reported to appear linked to parvovirus B19, influenza, CMV and Epstein-Barr virus. Because counts were too low, some 16 rarely observed V segments, including chromosome 9 orphons, were excluded from the earlier analysis of around 590 of the donors. Cytomegalovirus status was reported to be diagnosed by the classifier with high specificity and sensitivity in both the original and validation cohorts. In a later analysis, about 16,000 TCR beta sequences were associated with specific HLA alleles at a false discovery rate of 0.05. According to the authors, the approach could potentially be generalized to other disease states and immunological phenotypes. In the study, some 160 TCR beta chains were listed as associated with cytomegalovirus.

For CDR1 and CDR2, the germline V gene lists MNHEY and SVGAGI. The CDR3 starts with the cysteine, ends with the phenylalanine, and has 15 residues. The read is trimmed to its CDR3 DNA, 45 bases read in frame from base 1. Receptor libraries were prepared by the immunoSEQ multiplex PCR assay. For the multiplex PCR, a mixture combining 60 forward primers for TCR Vbeta segments and 13 reverse primers for TCR Jbeta segments was used. Amplification of the CDR3 region of rearranged TCR beta genes was performed with a multiplex PCR assay on genomic DNA. The Illumina HiSeq System was used to sequence the amplified TCR beta libraries as 87-base-pair reads. The study's own analysis went as follows. Across the roughly 670 repertoires, a later analysis counted roughly 84 million unique TCR beta chains, some 11 million of which were shared by at least two donors. A nearest-neighbor algorithm error-corrected the raw reads and collapsed the reads into unique sequences, merging closely related sequences to remove PCR and sequencing errors. CDR3 sequences were aligned to IMGT reference sequences to assign V, D and J gene segments. For a sequence to be retained, a match of at least six nucleotides to both a V gene segment and a J gene segment was required. Rearrangements were classified as productive when the CDR3 lacked stop codons and remained in frame with V and J, and all other rearrangements were classified as non-productive. CDR3 was defined according to IMGT convention as the region running from the second conserved V-encoded cysteine to the conserved J-encoded phenylalanine. In an earlier analysis of roughly 580 of the donors, sequences lacking an unambiguous match to a single V gene segment were excluded. An earlier analysis of 500 to 700 of the donors classified V segments as functional when productive rearrangements were above 56.7% and as segregating when the standard deviation between donors was above 5%. A statistical classification framework was built to diagnose cytomegalovirus status from the catalog of TCR beta chain sequences. A later analysis assigned V and J genes by comparing TCR nucleotide sequences with IMGT/GENE-DB human TR gene sequences. In a later analysis, CDR3 sequences and most-parsimonious VDJ recombination scenarios were assigned using the TCRdist pipeline. In a later analysis, every TCR beta chain was defined by the combination of its CDR3 amino acid sequence and its V-gene family, and reads without a unique V-gene family were dropped. A later analysis removed roughly 590 highly shared, low-generation-probability nucleotide sequences to deal with suspected cross-contamination and a sequencing artifact. In a later analysis, a clonal expansion index was calculated for each public chain from normalized within-repertoire ranks of inferred template counts. In a later analysis, generation probabilities were computed using a VDJ recombination model fitted to out-of-frame rearrangements, and the results were checked against IGoR. Hypergeometric tests were used in a later analysis to score TCR-TCR, TCR-HLA and TCR-CMV co-occurrence, with a repertoire-size bias correction applied to the TCR pairs. False discovery rates were estimated in a later analysis by permuting HLA or CMV assignments 20 times. In a later analysis, co-occurring TCRs were grouped using DBSCAN, and TCRdist sequence similarity was added for clustering within HLA-allele-positive subsets. Co-occurrence clustering excluded repertoires with fewer than 30,000 or more than 120,000 public chains, plus five with anomalous nucleotide sharing. The table was pulled from immuneACCESS by TCRdb, which kept in-frame rearrangements only. Such tables lose some clones; where checked, under half of the loss comes from unresolved V genes, and the rest has no known cause. The V and J calls and clone size come from that table; D and trimming were worked out from the DNA. This sample has around 150,000 clones in its table, and around 76% of those were observed once. Less than 3% of the sample is held by the ten biggest clonotypes.

In total, about 650 healthy bone marrow donors made up the cohort. At the time of sampling, all cohort members were nominally healthy, though unrecorded immune exposures were likely present. The donor was CMV seronegative and belonged to the group of 352 seronegative cohort members. Every donor gave a peripheral blood sample, and the peripheral blood mononuclear cells from that sample were used for TCR beta sequencing. The Qiagen DNeasy Blood Extraction Kit was used to extract genomic DNA from the blood cell samples. The sequenced sample consisted of PBMCs. The TCR was taken from a male donor in good health and CMV-seronegative. This chain joins TRBV6-5 to TRBJ1-2; TRBD1 is possibly the D segment (5 matching bases). The nucleotide sequence is given as TGTCCCAGCAGTAGAACTGACGGGGGAGCGGGGGGCTACACCTTC. Its coded protein is CPSSRTDGGAGGYTF.